This record covers a single T cell receptor beta chain. The antigen this receptor binds is unknown. Base qualities are missing; no much larger clone stands one base away. The data derive from a study of blood T cell repertoires in COVID-19 (TCRdb year 2020). About the study as a whole: Samples from collaborators originated in the United States, Italy and Spain and spanned both the acute and convalescent phases of COVID-19. The samples were drawn from two sources: the first 160 participants of the ongoing ImmuneRACE study, and fewer than 1,500 subjects contributed by 6 global collaborators. The repertoires were made available in a free public database intended to serve as a resource for research on the immune response to SARS-CoV-2. Sample metadata almost always included a de-identified subject ID, COVID-19 status, age in years and sex. The material from the prospective study consisted of cDNA or gDNA derived from T cells, B-cell-depleted T cells, or PBMCs. The dataset comprised deeply sampled blood TCRbeta repertoires from subjects exposed to, actively infected with, or recovered from COVID-19. Where available, HLA class I and class II types were taken from metadata supplied by the sample provider and were not determined by assay-based typing.

What the work shows at the level of the full study, not this receptor alone: The amount of clinical and demographic metadata varied by source and participant and was provided uncurated.

Trimming removed 3 bases from V and 4 bases from J; the gene matches leave 2 bases unexplained. The CDR3 measures 14 amino acids from cysteine to phenylalanine. Only CDR3 DNA remains: 42 bases, in frame from the first base. CDR1 and CDR2 are drawn from the germline V gene: SGHVS, FQNEAQ. The immunoSEQ Assay, a bias-controlled multiplex PCR, was used to amplify TCRbeta CDR3 regions from genomic DNA. In the authors' own workflow: The number of nucleated cells in each sample was estimated from the amplification of reference gene primers within the assay. To quantify the absolute abundance of each unique TCRbeta CDR3 rearrangement, sequence reads were collapsed and filtered. For each sample, productive Simpson clonality was calculated as the square root of Simpson's diversity index across productive rearrangements. Drawn from immuneACCESS, this table holds only the in-frame rearrangements with V and J called that TCRdb kept. Clones are partly lost; checked studies trace under half to an unresolved V gene and leave the rest unexplained. The DNA was the basis for D and trimming; V, J and clone size are from that table. This sample is represented by under 45,000 clones; about 80% of them were singletons. Jointly, the top ten make up less than 25% of the sample.

Each collaborating institution followed its own protocols to collect whole blood in K2EDTA tubes. Collaborator samples were shipped for TCRbeta analysis as frozen whole blood, isolated PBMCs, or DNA extracted from either sample type. Rearrangement joined TRBV7-8 to TRBJ2-1; 8 of the junction bases match TRBD2. This sequence was found in a human donor with acute or convalescent COVID-19. The donor label of this sample is uncertain. What was sequenced was peripheral blood. The DNA sequence reads TGTGCCAGCAGCTTGCTAGCGGGTTACAATGAGCAGTTCTTC. Its protein reads: CASSLLAGYNEQFF.